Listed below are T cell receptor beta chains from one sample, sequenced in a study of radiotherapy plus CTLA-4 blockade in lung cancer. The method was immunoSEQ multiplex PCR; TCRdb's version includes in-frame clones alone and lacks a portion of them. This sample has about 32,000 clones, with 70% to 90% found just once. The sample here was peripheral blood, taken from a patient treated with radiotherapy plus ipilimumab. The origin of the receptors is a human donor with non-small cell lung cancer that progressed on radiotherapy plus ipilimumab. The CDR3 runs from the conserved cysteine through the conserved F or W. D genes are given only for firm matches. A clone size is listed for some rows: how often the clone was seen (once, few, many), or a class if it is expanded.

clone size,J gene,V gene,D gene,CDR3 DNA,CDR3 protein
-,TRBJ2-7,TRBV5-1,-,TGCGCCAGCAGCTTGTGGAACGCCTGGGCCTCCCACGAGCAGTACTTC,CASSLWNAWASHEQYF
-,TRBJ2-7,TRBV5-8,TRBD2,TGTGCCAGCGGGAAGCGGGGGCAGTACTTC,CASGKRGQYF
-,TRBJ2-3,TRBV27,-,TGTGCCAGCAGTCTAAGGGGGATTCATACGCAGTATTTT,CASSLRGIHTQYF
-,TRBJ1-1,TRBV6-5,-,TGTGCCAGCAGTCGACAGAACACTGAAGCTTTCTTT,CASSRQNTEAFF
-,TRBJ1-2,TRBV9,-,TGTGCCAGCAGCGTAGGGCAGGGAGGGGGGAGAGCTAGTGGCTACACCTTC,CASSVGQGGGRASGYTF
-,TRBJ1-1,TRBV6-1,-,TGTGCCAGCAGAACAGGGATGAACACTGAAGCTTTCTTT,CASRTGMNTEAFF
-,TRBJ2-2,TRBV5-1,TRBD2,TGCGCCAGCAGCGGCGGGGGGGCGTCGAACACCGGGGAGCTGTTTTTT,CASSGGGASNTGELFF
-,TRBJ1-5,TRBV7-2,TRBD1,TGTGCCAGCAGCGCACAGGGGGCTAATCAGCCCCAGCATTTT,CASSAQGANQPQHF
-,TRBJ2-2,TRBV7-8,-,TGTGCCAGCAACAGGAACACCGGGGAGCTGTTTTTT,CASNRNTGELFF
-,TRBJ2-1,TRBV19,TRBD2,TGTGCCAGTAGTATAGCTGCGGGGGGCCTCTCCTACAATGAGCAGTTCTTC,CASSIAAGGLSYNEQFF
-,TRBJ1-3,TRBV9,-,TGTGCCAGCAGCTCAGCCGGAGGGGCTGGAAACACCATATATTTT,CASSSAGGAGNTIYF
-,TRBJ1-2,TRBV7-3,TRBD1,TGTGCCAGCAGCCAATCAGGACAGGGGACGGAAGGCTACACCTTC,CASSQSGQGTEGYTF
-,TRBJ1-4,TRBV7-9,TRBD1,TGTGCCAGCAGCTATGGACAGGGGGCGGTAAGAACTAATGAAAAACTGTTTTTT,CASSYGQGAVRTNEKLFF
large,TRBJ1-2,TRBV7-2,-,TGTGCCAGCACCCTCAACCGGGACTCAAAAATGGGGGGCTACACCTTC,CASTLNRDSKMGGYTF
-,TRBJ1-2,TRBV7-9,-,TGTGCCAGCAGCTTTCCGCGCAGGGAGGGTGGCTACACCTTC,CASSFPRREGGYTF
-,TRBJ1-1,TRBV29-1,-,TGCAGCGCCATTCGCGGGGTGGACACTGAAGCTTTCTTT,CSAIRGVDTEAFF
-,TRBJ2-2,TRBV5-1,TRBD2,TGCGCCAGCAGCCTCGGACTAGCAGACACCGGGGAGCTGTTTTTT,CASSLGLADTGELFF
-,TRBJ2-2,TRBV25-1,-,TGTGCCAGTCGAGTAGCCACCGGGGAGCTGTTTTTT,CASRVATGELFF
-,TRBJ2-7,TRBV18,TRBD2,TGTGCCAGCTCACCACCGAGACTAGCGGACGAGCAGTACTTC,CASSPPRLADEQYF
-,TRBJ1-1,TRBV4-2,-,TGTGCCAGCAGCCAGGACGGGGACACTGAAGCTTTCTTT,CASSQDGDTEAFF
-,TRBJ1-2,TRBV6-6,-,TGTGCCAGCAGTTCTCAAAAGGCAGGGGCGCATGGCTACACCTTC,CASSSQKAGAHGYTF
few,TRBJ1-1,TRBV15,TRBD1,TGTGCCACCAGCAGAGATTGGGGCCAGGGGGAGGCTGAAGCTTTCTTT,CATSRDWGQGEAEAFF
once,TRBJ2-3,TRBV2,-,TGTGCCAGCAGTCCGCTTTGGGGGGGGCGGACAGATACGCAGTATTTT,CASSPLWGGRTDTQYF
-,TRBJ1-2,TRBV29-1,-,TGCAGCGTTGGCGAAGACTCCCCCTTC,CSVGEDSPF
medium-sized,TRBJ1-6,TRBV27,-,TGTGCCACCAGCTTTTTCGGGGGGGATTCACCCCTCCACTTT,CATSFFGGDSPLHF
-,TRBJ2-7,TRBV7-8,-,TGTGCCACCTCCAAGGCCCAGGGGAGCTCCTACGAGCAGTACTTC,CATSKAQGSSYEQYF
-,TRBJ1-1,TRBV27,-,TGTGCCAGCAGTTTAGTGCCAGGGAAGAACACTGAAGCTTTCTTT,CASSLVPGKNTEAFF
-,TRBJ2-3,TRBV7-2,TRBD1,TGTGCCAGCAGCTTAGACAGGGGCCCACAGGGTACGCAGTATTTT,CASSLDRGPQGTQYF
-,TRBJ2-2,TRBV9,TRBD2,TGTGCCAGCAGCGTCGGCGGAGCGGCGGGGGGGACCGGGGAGCTGTTTTTT,CASSVGGAAGGTGELFF
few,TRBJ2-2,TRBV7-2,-,TGTGCCAGCAGAACAGGACAGACGAACACCGGGGAGCTGTTTTTT,CASRTGQTNTGELFF
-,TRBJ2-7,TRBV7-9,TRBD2,TGTGCCAGCAGCAGCCGGGACTACCTCTCCTACGAGCAGTACTTC,CASSSRDYLSYEQYF
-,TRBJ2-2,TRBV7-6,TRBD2,TGTGCCAGCAGCTTAGGGAGCGGGGGCTTCACCGGGGAGCTGTTTTTT,CASSLGSGGFTGELFF
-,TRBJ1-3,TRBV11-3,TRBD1,TGTGCCAGCAGCTTGGACAGGGTCTCTGGAAACACCATATATTTT,CASSLDRVSGNTIYF
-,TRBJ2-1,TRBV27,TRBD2,TGTGCCAGCACTACTATTAGCGGGGGGATTGCCTACAATGAGCAGTTCTTC,CASTTISGGIAYNEQFF
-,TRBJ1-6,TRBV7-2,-,TGTGCCAGCAGCGACTCGTATGGACAGTCATCACCCCTCCACTTT,CASSDSYGQSSPLHF
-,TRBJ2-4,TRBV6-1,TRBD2,TGTGCCAGCAGTGAAGCGCAGGGACTATATCCGTTAATTCAGTACTTC,CASSEAQGLYPLIQYF
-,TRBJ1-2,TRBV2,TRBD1,TGTGCCAGCACCGGACAGGGGGAAAATGGCTACACCTTC,CASTGQGENGYTF
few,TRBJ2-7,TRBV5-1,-,TGCGCCAGCAGCTTGGCCCTAGACTACGAGCAGTACTTC,CASSLALDYEQYF